What follows are 16 T cell receptor beta chains derived from one specimen sequenced in a study of blood T cell repertoires in COVID-19. TCRdb's copy holds only in-frame clones and misses some; the assay was immunoSEQ multiplex PCR. This table holds 350,000 or so clones, about 87% found once. Material for sequencing was peripheral blood. These receptors all come from a woman aged 25 to 39 with COVID-19, enrolled during active disease.

CDR3 residues: CASSLDLGGDDEQYF. CDR3 nucleotides: TGTGCCAGCAGCTTAGATCTTGGGGGGGACGACGAGCAGTACTTC. This sequence joins TRBV11-3 and TRBJ2-7, with 7 bases identical to TRBD2. Per germline, CDR1 SGHNT and CDR2 YENEEA. J lost 5 bases, V lost 0 bases, and 7 bases had no gene match. This CDR3 is 15 amino acids long.

This chain links TRBV7-6 with TRBJ1-1, with D possibly matching TRBD1 (5 bases). Between the trimmed V and J ends, which lost 2 bases and 1 base, there was a span of 11 bases. The CDR3 loop spans 15 amino acids. Per germline, CDR1 SGHVS and CDR2 FNYEAQ. In DNA, the CDR3 is TGTGCCAGCAGCTTAAGTTGGGGGGAGAACACTGAAGCTTTCTTT. This gives the protein CASSLSWGENTEAFF.

This chain joins TRBV2 and TRBJ1-6; no clear D gene. Deletions cut 4 bases from V and 9 bases from J, with 7 bases between. This CDR3 comprises 12 residues. Germline CDR1 is SNHLY and CDR2 is FYNNEI. The CDR3 DNA reads as TGTGCCAGCAGTGTAAACAGTTCACCCCTCCACTTT. This gives the protein CASSVNSSPLHF. Complete variable domain (other parts from reference TRBV2 and TRBJ1-6): EPEVTQTPSHQVTQMGQEVILRCVPISNHLYFYWYRQILGQKVEFLVSFYNNEISEKSEIFDDQFSVERPDGSNFTLKIRSTKLEDSAMYFCASSVNSSPLHFGNGTRLTVT.

This sequence joins TRBV10-3 and TRBJ2-1, with D possibly matching TRBD1 (5 bases). Germline V gives CDR1 ENHRY, CDR2 SYGVKD. The CDR3 totals 13 residues. V was trimmed by 0 bases and J by 8 bases, leaving 8 bases between them. The CDR3 loop reads CAISESGLYEQFF. CDR3 DNA sequence: TGTGCCATCAGTGAGTCGGGGCTGTATGAGCAGTTCTTC.

The chain uses TRBV30 and TRBJ1-2, with D hard to call. The germline gives CDR1 GTSNPN, CDR2 SVGIG (reference sequence). The V gene lost 3 bases and the J gene lost 3 bases, with 11 bases spanning the gap. The CDR3 covers 13 residues. In nucleotides, the CDR3 is TGTGCCTGGAGGCGTCGGGTTTACTATGGCTACACCTTC. Encoded protein: CAWRRRVYYGYTF.

The chain uses TRBV7-2 and TRBJ2-1; no reliable D call. CDR1 is SGHTA, CDR2 FQGNSA, per germline. CDR3 length equals 15 residues. Trimming left V 1 base short and J 5 bases short, with 12 bases between. The CDR3 region has the DNA TGTGCCAGCAGCTTAGTACAGATGCTCCACAATGAGCAGTTCTTC. Translation: CASSLVQMLHNEQFF.

CDR3 region: CASSFAPPRRGYGYTF. Written as DNA, the CDR3 is TGCGCCAGCAGCTTTGCCCCCCCGCGACGGGGCTATGGCTACACCTTC. The chain links TRBV5-1 to TRBJ1-2; D is unclear. Per germline, CDR1 SGHRS and CDR2 YFSETQ. Trimming stripped 2 bases from V and 4 bases from J, with 18 bases between. The CDR3 loop spans 16 amino acids.

The DNA of the CDR3 is TGTGCCAGCAGTAGACATCGACAGGGGTCGGAAGAGACCCAGTACTTC. Translated, it gives CASSRHRQGSEETQYF. The chain is built from TRBV6-2 or TRBV6-3 and TRBJ2-5; 8 positions match TRBD1. The CDR3 is made up of 16 amino acids. CDR1 is MNHEY and CDR2 is SVGEGT in the germline V gene. Trimming cost V 5 bases and J 3 bases; bases outside gene matches: 11.

The V call is TRBV5-1, the J call TRBJ2-3, with D possibly being TRBD2 (5 bases). CDR3 length: 16 amino acids. The V gene's germline CDR1 is SGHRS and CDR2 YFSETQ. Trimming took off 0 bases at V and 2 bases at J, with 13 bases between the two ends. As DNA, the CDR3 is TGCGCCAGCAGCTTGGAACCGAGGCTAGCCACAGATACGCAGTATTTT. Its translation: CASSLEPRLATDTQYF.

The DNA for the CDR3 is TGTGCCAGCAGTCCCCTCAGGGGGCACGGAAACACCATATATTTT. Its protein is CASSPLRGHGNTIYF. J is TRBJ1-3 and V is TRBV6-5; 8 positions agree with TRBD1. The CDR3 contains 15 residues. Germline lookup yields CDR1 MNHEY and CDR2 SVGAGI. The V segment lost 5 bases and the J segment 4 bases; nucleotides outside the gene matches: 7.

This chain connects TRBV6-5 to TRBJ2-1; 9 nucleotides align to TRBD1. The CDR3 totals 15 residues. The germline V gene encodes CDR1 MNHEY and CDR2 SVGAGI. Unmatched junction bases numbered 8, after V lost 9 bases and J lost 2 bases. CDR3 nucleotide sequence: TGTGCCAGTAAAACCGGGACAGGGACCTACAATGAGCAGTTCTTC. Encoded protein: CASKTGTGTYNEQFF.

The chain is built from TRBV9 and TRBJ1-5; 7 nucleotides line up with TRBD1. J was trimmed by 8 bases and V by 2 bases; bases with no gene match: 7. CDR1 and CDR2 (germline): SGDLS, YYNGEE. CDR3 length equals 14 residues. The CDR3 DNA follows: TGTGCCAGCAGCGTGGGGACAGATCAGGAGCCCCAGCATTTT. Its protein product is CASSVGTDQEPQHF.

The chain is built from TRBV12-3 or TRBV12-4 and TRBJ1-1; D not resolved. Trimming stripped 6 bases from V and 8 bases from J, with 10 bases between. The CDR3 is made up of 11 amino acids. This chain's CDR3 is CASRIAREAFF. CDR3 in DNA: TGTGCCAGCAGAATCGCGAGGGAAGCTTTCTTT.

This clone has only one observation. The chain joins TRBV6-2 or TRBV6-3 to TRBJ2-7; the D is unclear. The CDR3 contains 11 residues. Germline V CDR1 and CDR2: MNHEY, SVGEGT. V shed 5 bases and J shed 3 bases, with 5 bases lying between them. CDR3 nucleotide sequence: TGTGCCAGCAGTCCGAGCTACGAGCAGTACTTC. Translating gives CASSPSYEQYF.

The CDR3 nucleotides read TGTGCTAGTGGTCGTGACAGTCCCCAAGAGACCCAGTACTTC. The encoded protein is CASGRDSPQETQYF. The chain employs TRBV12-5 and TRBJ2-5; D possibly corresponds to TRBD1 (5 bases). Germline V gives CDR1 LGHNT, CDR2 FRNRAP. The CDR3 has 14 residues. V was cut by 5 bases and J by 1 base, with 11 bases left in between.

The J gene is TRBJ2-2, the V gene TRBV5-1; D perhaps matches TRBD1 (6 bases). CDR3 length equals 17 residues. Germline CDR1 and CDR2: SGHRS and YFSETQ. Trimming removed 6 bases from V and 0 bases from J, with 18 bases in between. The CDR3 DNA follows: TGCGCCAGCAAATCCCGCAGGGGCGACGCGAACACCGGGGAGCTGTTTTTT. Amino acids: CASKSRRGDANTGELFF.